Sequencing of this T cell receptor beta chain was carried out in a study of cytomegalovirus exposure and HLA in healthy donors. On this clone itself: The antigen is undetermined.

Study-wide results and caveats: Common viral pathogens (according to a later analysis) appeared linked to several of the most significant clusters. The authors considered a cluster of highly shared sequence variants likely to be a sequencing artifact. The authors listed around 150 TCR beta chains as cytomegalovirus-associated.

The CDR3 length is 18 residues. Per germline, CDR1 SEHNR and CDR2 FQNEAQ (reference sequence). Trimming removed 1 base at V and 5 bases at J, with 23 bases between. Vbeta (60) and Jbeta (13) primers were used in the PCR. Authors' analysis steps: Unique TCR beta chains numbered roughly 83 million in a later analysis, with about 11 million shared. Profiled with immunoSEQ multiplex PCR; TCRdb holds only in-frame clones, not every one. The DNA was the basis for D and trimming; V, J and clone size are from that table. The sample carries roughly 200,000 clones, under 70% recorded once. This clonotype was sampled from a man aged 35-49 years in good health and CMV-seropositive. Source material: PBMCs. V gene TRBV7-9 combines with J gene TRBJ2-5; D perhaps matches TRBD1 (6 bases). The CDR3 DNA is TGTGCCAGCAGCTTAGGAGGCGGCCAGGGGAGTTCGGTGGAGACCCAGTACTTC. This sequence encodes CASSLGGGQGSSVETQYF.